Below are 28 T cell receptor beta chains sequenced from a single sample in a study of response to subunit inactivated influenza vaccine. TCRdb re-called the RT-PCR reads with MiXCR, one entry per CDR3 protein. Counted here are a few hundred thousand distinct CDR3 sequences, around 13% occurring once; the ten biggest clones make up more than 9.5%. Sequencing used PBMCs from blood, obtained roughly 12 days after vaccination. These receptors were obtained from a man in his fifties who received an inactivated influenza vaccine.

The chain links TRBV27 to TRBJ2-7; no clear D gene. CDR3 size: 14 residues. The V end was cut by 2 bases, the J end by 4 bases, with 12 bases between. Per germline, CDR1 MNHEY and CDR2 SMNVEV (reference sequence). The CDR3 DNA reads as TGTGCCAGCAGTTTACTTGAGCGTCGGTACGAGCAGTACTTC. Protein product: CASSLLERRYEQYF.

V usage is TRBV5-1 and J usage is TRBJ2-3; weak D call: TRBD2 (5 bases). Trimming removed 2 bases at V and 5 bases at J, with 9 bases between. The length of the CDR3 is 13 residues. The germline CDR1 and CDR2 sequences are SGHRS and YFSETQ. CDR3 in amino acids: CASSLLEKDTQYF. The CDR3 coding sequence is TGCGCCAGCAGCTTACTAGAAAAAGATACGCAGTATTTT. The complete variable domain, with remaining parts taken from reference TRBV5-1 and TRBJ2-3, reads KAGVTQTPRYLIKTRGQQVTLSCSPISGHRSVSWYQQTPGQGLQFLFEYFSETQRNKGNFPGRFSGRQFSNSRSEMNVSTLELGDSALYLCASSLLEKDTQYFGPGTRLTVL.

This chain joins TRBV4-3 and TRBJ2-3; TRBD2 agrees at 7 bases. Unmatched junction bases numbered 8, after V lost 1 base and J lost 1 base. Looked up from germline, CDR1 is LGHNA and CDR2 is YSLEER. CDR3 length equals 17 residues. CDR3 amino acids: CASSQGLSRGGTDTQYF. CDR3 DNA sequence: TGCGCCAGCAGCCAAGGCCTATCCCGGGGGGGCACAGATACGCAGTATTTT.

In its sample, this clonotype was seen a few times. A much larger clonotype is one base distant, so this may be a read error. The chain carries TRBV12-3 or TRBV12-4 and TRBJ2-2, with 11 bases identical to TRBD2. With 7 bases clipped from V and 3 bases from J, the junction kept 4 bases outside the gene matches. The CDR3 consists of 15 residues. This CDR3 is CASTLLAGDTGELFF. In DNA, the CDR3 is TGTGCCAGCACCCTACTAGCGGGAGACACCGGGGAGCTGTTTTTT.

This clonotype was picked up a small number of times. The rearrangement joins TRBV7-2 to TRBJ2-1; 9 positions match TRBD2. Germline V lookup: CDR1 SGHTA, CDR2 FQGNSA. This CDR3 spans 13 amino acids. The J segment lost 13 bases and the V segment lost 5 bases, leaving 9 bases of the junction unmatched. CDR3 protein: CASSPPGTSNQFF. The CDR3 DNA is TGTGCCAGCAGCCCCCCTGGGACTAGCAATCAGTTCTTC.

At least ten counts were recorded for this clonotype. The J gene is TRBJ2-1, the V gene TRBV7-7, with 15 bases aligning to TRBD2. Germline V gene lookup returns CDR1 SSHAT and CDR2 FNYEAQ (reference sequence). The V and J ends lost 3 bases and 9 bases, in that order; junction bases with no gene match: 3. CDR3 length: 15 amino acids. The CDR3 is CASSLGLAGGGEQFF. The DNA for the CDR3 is TGTGCCAGCAGCTTGGGACTAGCGGGAGGCGGTGAGCAGTTCTTC.

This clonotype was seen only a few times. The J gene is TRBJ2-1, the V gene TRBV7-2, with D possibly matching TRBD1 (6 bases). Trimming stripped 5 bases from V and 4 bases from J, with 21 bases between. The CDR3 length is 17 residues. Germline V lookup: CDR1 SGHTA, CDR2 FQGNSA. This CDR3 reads CASSPPEGDRLYNEQFF. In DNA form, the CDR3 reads TGTGCCAGCAGCCCGCCAGAGGGGGACCGATTATACAATGAGCAGTTCTTC.

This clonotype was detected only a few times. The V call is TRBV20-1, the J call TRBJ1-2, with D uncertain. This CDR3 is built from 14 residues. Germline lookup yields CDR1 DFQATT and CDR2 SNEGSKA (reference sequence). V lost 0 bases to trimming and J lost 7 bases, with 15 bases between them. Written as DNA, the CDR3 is TGCAGTGCTAGAGACGCGACGGTATGGAGTGGCTACACCTTC. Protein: CSARDATVWSGYTF.

CDR3 sequence (DNA): TGCAGCGTTGACGGGGTAGCGGGGGGAGTCCCCTACGAGCAGTACTTC. This gives the protein CSVDGVAGGVPYEQYF. The chain has TRBV29-1 and TRBJ2-7; the match to TRBD2 covers 10 bases. J was trimmed by 2 bases and V by 3 bases; bases with no gene match: 10. The V gene's germline CDR1 is SQVTM and CDR2 ANQGSEA. This CDR3 has 16 residues.

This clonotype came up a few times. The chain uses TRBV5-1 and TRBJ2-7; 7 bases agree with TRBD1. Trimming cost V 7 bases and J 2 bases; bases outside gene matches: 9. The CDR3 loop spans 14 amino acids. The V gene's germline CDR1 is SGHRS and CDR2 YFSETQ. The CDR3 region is CASGLQDRTYEQYF. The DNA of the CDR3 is TGCGCCAGCGGCCTTCAGGACAGGACCTACGAGCAGTACTTC.

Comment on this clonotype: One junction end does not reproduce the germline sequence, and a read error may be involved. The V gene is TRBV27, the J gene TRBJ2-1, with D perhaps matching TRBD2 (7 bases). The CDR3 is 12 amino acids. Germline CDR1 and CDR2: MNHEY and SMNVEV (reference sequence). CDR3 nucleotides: TGTGCCAGCAGTTGGGACGCGGGGGCCTGGCTCTTC. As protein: CASSWDAGAWLF.

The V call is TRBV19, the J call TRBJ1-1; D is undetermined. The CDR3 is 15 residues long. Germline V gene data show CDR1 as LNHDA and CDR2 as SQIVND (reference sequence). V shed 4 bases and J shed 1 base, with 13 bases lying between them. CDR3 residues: CASSTLFDGNTEAFF. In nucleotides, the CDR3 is TGTGCCAGTAGTACACTTTTTGACGGGAACACTGAAGCTTTCTTT.

CDR3 nucleotide sequence: TGTGCCAGCAGCCAAGATGGGTGGACAGTAAGCACAGATACGCAGTATTTT. It translates to CASSQDGWTVSTDTQYF. The gene calls are TRBV4-2 and TRBJ2-3; TRBD1 might be the D (6 bases). The CDR3 contains 17 residues. From germline, CDR1 is LGHNA and CDR2 YNFKEQ. Trimming took off 0 bases at V and 0 bases at J, with 13 bases between the two ends.

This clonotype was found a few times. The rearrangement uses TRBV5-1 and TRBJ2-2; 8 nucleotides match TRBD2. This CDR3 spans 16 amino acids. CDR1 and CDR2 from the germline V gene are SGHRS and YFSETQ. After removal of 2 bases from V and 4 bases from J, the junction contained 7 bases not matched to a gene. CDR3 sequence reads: CASSLTLAGSTGELFF. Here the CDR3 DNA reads TGCGCCAGCAGCTTAACCCTAGCGGGTTCCACCGGGGAGCTGTTTTTT.

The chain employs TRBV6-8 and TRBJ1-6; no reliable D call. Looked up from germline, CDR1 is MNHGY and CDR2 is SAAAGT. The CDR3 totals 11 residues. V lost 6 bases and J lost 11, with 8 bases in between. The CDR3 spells CASSLVAPLHF. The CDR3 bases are TGTGCCAGCAGCCTCGTCGCACCCCTCCACTTT.

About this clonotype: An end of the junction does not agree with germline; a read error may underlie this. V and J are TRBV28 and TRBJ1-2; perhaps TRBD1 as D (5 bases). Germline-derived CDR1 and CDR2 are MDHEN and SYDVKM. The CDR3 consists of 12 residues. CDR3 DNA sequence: TGTGCCAGCACTCAGGGTTACTATGGCTACATCTTC. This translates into CASTQGYYGYIF.

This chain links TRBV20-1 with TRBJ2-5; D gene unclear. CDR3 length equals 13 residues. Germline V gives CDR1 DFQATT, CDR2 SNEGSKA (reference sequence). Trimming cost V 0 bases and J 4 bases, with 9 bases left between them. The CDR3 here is CSARDLLPETQYF. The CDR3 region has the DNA TGCAGTGCTAGAGATCTGCTCCCAGAGACCCAGTACTTC.

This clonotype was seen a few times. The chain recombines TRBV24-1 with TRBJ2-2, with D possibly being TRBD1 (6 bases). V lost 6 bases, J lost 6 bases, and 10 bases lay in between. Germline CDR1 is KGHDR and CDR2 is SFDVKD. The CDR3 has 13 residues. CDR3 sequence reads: CATSPQGPGELFF. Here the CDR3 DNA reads TGTGCCACCAGTCCACAGGGCCCCGGGGAGCTGTTTTTT.

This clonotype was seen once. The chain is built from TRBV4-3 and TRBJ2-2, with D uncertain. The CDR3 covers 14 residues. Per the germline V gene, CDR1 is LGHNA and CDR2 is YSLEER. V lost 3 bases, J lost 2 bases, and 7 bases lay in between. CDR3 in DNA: TGCGCCAGCAGCCAGGCTGACAACACCGGGGAGCTGTTTTTT. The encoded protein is CASSQADNTGELFF.

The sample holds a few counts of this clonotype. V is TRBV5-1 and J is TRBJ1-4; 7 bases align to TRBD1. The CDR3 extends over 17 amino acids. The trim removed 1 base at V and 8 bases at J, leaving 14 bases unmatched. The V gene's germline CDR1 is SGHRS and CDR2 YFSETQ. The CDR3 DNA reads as TGCGCCAGCAGCTTGACCCCTAACGACAGGGACGGGGAAAAACTGTTTTTT. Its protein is CASSLTPNDRDGEKLFF.

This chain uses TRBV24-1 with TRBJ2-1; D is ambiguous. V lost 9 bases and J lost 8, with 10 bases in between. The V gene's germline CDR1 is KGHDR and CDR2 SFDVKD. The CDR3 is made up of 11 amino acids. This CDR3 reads CATWNDHEQFF. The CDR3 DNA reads TGTGCCACCTGGAACGACCATGAGCAGTTCTTC.

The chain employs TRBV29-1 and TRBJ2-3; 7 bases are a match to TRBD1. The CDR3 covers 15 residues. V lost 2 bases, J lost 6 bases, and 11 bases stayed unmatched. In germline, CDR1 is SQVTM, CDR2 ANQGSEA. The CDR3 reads CSVEYISQGRDTQYF. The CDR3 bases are TGCAGCGTTGAATACATCTCACAGGGGCGGGATACGCAGTATTTT.

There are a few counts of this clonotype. The CDR3 region is CASSPETVGTDTQYF. In DNA, the CDR3 is TGTGCCAGCAGCCCCGAGACAGTCGGAACAGATACGCAGTATTTT. This chain connects TRBV7-6 to TRBJ2-3; perhaps TRBD1 as D (5 bases). The CDR3 is made up of 15 amino acids. V dropped 5 bases and J dropped 3 bases, with 15 bases sitting between them. Looked up from germline, CDR1 is SGHVS and CDR2 is FNYEAQ.

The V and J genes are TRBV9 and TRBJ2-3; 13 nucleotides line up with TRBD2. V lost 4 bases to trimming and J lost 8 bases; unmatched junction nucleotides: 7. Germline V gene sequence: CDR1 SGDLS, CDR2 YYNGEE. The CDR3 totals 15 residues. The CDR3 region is CASSPRTSGGSTQYF. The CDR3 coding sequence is TGTGCCAGCAGCCCGAGGACTAGCGGGGGAAGTACGCAGTATTTT.

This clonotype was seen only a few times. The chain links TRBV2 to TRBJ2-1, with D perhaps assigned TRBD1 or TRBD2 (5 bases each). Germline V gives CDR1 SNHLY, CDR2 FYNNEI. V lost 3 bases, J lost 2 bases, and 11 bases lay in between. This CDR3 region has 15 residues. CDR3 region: CASSERQGPYNEQFF. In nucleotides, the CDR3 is TGTGCCAGCAGTGAGCGGCAGGGACCCTACAATGAGCAGTTCTTC.

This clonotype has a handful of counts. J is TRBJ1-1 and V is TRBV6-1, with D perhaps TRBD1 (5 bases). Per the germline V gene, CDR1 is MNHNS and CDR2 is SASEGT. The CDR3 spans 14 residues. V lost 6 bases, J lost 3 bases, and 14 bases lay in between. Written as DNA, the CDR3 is TGTGCCAGCAGCCTATTAGGGGAGGACACTGAAGCTTTCTTT. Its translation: CASSLLGEDTEAFF.

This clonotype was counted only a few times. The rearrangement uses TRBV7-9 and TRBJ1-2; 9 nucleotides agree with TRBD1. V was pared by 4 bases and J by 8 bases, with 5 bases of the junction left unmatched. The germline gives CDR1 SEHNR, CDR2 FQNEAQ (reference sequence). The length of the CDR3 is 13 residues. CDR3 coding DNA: TGTGCCAGCAGCTCTACAGGGGGCGCGGGCTACACCTTC. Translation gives CASSSTGGAGYTF.

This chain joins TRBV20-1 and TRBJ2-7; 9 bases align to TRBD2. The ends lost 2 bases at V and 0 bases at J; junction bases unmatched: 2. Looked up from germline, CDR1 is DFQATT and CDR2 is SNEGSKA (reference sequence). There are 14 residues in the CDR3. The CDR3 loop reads CSARISGSSYEQYF. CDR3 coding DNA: TGCAGTGCTAGAATTAGCGGGAGCTCCTACGAGCAGTACTTC.